Given below is one T cell receptor beta chain in context. This sample was included in a study of shared clonotypes between healthy human individuals. The CDR3 is 16 residues long. CDR1 is SGHNT and CDR2 is YYREEE in the germline V gene (reference sequence). V was clipped by 4 bases and J by 4 bases, with 19 bases between them. The data were produced by immunoSEQ multiplex PCR, yet TCRdb's version contains in-frame clones alone and is incomplete. In the table there are 2 million to 2.5 million clones, roughly 93% of which are singletons. The clonotype was recovered from a man younger than 35 in good health. Some clones in this sample may be carry-over from other donors' samples. The chain is built from TRBV5-4 and TRBJ2-3; D may match TRBD1 or TRBD2 (5 bases each). The sequencing sample was made of naive CD4+ T cells from PBMCs. As for subset: CD45RA+ positively selected. DNA of the CDR3: TGTGCCAGCAGCCTAACGCCGGGGCCTGGCTCAGATACGCAGTATTTT. This codes for CASSLTPGPGSDTQYF. Drawing the rest from reference TRBV5-4 and TRBJ2-3, the complete variable domain is ETGVTQSPTHLIKTRGQQVTLRCSSQSGHNTVSWYQQALGQGPQFIFQYYREEENGRGNFPPRFSGLQFPNYSSELNVNALELDDSALYLCASSLTPGPGSDTQYFGPGTRLTVL.